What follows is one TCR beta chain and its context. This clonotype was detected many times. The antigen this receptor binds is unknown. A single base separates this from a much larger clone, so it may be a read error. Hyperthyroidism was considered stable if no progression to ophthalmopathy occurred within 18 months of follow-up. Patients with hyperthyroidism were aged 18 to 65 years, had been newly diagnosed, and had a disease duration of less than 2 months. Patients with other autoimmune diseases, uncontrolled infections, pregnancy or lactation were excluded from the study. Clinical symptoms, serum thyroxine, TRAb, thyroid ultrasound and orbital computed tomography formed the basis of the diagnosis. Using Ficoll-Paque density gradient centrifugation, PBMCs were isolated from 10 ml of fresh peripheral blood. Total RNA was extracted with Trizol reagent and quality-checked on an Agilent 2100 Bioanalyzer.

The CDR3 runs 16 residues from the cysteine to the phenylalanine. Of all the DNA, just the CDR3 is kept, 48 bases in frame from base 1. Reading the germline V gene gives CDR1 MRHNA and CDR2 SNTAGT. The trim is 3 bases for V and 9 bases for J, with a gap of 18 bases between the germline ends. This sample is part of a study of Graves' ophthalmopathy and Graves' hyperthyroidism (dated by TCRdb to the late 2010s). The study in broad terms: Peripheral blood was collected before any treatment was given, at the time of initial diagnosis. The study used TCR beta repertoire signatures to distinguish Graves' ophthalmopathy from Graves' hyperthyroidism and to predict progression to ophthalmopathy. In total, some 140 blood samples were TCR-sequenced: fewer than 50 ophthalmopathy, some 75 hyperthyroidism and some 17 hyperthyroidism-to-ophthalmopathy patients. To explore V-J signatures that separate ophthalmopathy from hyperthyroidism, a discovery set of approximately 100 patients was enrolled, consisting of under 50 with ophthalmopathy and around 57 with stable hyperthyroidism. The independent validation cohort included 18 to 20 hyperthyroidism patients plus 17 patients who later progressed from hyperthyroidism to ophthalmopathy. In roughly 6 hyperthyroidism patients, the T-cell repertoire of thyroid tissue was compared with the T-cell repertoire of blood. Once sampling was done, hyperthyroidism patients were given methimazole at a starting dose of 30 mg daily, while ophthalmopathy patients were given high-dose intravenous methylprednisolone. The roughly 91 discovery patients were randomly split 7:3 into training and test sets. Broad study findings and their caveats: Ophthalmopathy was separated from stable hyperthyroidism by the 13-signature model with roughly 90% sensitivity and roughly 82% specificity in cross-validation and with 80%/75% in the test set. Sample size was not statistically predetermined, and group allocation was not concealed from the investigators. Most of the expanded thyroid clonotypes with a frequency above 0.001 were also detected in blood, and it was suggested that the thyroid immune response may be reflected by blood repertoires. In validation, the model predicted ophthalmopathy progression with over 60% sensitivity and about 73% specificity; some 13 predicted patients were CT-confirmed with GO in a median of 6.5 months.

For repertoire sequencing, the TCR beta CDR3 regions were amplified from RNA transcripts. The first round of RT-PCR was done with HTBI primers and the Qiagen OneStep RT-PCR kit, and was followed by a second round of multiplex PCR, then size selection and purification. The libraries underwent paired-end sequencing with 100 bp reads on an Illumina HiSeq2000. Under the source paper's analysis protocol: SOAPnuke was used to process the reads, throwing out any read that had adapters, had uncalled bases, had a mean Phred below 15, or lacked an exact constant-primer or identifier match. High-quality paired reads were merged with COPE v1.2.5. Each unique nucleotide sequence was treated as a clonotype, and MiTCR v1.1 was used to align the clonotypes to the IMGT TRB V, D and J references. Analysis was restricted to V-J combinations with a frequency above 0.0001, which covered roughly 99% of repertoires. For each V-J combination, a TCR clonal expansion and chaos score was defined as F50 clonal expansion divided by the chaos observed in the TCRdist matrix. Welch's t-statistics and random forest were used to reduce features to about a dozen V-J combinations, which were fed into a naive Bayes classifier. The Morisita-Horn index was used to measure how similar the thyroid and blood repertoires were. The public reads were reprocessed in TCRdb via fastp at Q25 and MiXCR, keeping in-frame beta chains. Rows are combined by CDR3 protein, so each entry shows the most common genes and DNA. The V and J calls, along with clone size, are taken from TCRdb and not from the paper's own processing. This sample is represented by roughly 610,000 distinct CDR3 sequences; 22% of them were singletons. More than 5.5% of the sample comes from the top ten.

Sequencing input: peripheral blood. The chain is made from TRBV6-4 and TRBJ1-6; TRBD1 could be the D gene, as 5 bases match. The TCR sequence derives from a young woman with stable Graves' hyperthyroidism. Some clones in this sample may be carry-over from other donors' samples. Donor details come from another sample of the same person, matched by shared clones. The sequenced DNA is TGTGCCAGCAGTGATTACACAGGCCCTCCGGGTTCACCCCTCCACTTT. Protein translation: CASSDYTGPPGSPLHF.